This T cell receptor beta chain was sequenced during a study of blood T cells in healthy people across ages. The study's findings and limits: Getting older went along with TCR beta diversity per million T cells dropping roughly linearly.

Every donor provided around 9.3 milliliters of peripheral blood. Trimming cost V 5 bases and J 4 bases, with 17 bases left between them. The CDR3 covers 15 residues. Germline V gives CDR1 LGHNA, CDR2 YNFKEQ. Next came a second PCR, run for about 7 to 12 cycles, which used a sample-barcoded 5' primer along with a J-beta primer mix. TCRdb analysed the 5' RACE reads with MiXCR anew, one entry per CDR3 protein. The repertoire consists of about 1.4 million distinct CDR3 sequences, with almost 60% occurring once and the leading ten covering about 6.7%. The sample holds a few counts of this clonotype. Its antigen is as yet unknown.

The origin of this receptor is a man younger than 30 in good health. The chain is built from TRBV4-2 and TRBJ2-5, with a possible D match to TRBD2 (6 bases). Sequenced: blood. The CDR3 protein is CASSFERGARETQYF. CDR3 coding DNA: TGTGCCAGCAGCTTCGAACGCGGGGCCCGAGAGACCCAGTACTTC.